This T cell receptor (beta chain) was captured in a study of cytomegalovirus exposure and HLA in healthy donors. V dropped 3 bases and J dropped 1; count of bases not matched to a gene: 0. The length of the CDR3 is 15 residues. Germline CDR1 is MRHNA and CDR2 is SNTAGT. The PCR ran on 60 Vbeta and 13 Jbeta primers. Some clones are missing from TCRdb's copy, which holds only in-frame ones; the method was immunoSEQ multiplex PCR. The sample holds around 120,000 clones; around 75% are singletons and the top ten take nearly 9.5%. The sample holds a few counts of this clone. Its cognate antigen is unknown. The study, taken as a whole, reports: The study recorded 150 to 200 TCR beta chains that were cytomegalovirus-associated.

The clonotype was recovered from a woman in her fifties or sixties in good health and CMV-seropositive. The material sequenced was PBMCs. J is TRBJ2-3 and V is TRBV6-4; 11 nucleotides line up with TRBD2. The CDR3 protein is CASSETSGGTDTQYF. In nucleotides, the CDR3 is TGTGCCAGCAGTGAGACTAGCGGGGGCACAGATACGCAGTATTTT.